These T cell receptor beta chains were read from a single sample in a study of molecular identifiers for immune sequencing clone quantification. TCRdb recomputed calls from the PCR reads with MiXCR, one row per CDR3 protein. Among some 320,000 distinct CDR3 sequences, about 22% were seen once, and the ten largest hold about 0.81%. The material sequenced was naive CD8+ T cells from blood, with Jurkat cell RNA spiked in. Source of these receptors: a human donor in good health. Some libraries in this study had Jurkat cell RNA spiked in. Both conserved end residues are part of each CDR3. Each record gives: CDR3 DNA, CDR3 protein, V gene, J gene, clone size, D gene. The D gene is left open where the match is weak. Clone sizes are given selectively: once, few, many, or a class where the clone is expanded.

CDR3 DNA: TGCGCCAGCAGCCGCTCACTAGCGGGTCTGGAAGATACGCAGTATTTT
CDR3 protein: CASSRSLAGLEDTQYF
V gene: TRBV4-3
J gene: TRBJ2-3
clone size: many
D gene: TRBD2

CDR3 DNA: TGTGCCAGCAGCCGACAGGGGGTACGGGAAAAACCGTTTTTT
CDR3 protein: CASSRQGVREKPFF
V gene: TRBV7-2
J gene: TRBJ1-4
clone size: many
D gene: TRBD1

CDR3 DNA: TGTGCCAGCAGCCACGAACCAACTAATGAAAAACTGCTTTTC
CDR3 protein: CASSHEPTNEKLLF
V gene: TRBV4-2
J gene: TRBJ1-4
clone size: NA
D gene: NA

CDR3 DNA: TGTGCCTGGAGTGTGAGTTTAGCGGGGGCCCTGGAGCAGTACTTC
CDR3 protein: CAWSVSLAGALEQYF
V gene: TRBV30
J gene: TRBJ2-7
clone size: many
D gene: TRBD2

CDR3 DNA: TGTGCCAGCAGTTCGCGGGTTGGCAATCAGCCCCAGCATTTT
CDR3 protein: CASSSRVGNQPQHF
V gene: TRBV28
J gene: TRBJ1-5
clone size: NA
D gene: NA

CDR3 DNA: TGCGCCAGCAGCCCCAGCCCGGTGACCGGGACAGGGGGAAGTTACGAGCAGTACTTC
CDR3 protein: CASSPSPVTGTGGSYEQYF
V gene: TRBV5-1
J gene: TRBJ2-7
clone size: NA
D gene: TRBD1

CDR3 DNA: TGTGCCAGCGGGGAGGGAGCCTCCTACGAGCAGTACTTC
CDR3 protein: CASGEGASYEQYF
V gene: TRBV19
J gene: TRBJ2-7
clone size: many
D gene: TRBD2

CDR3 DNA: TGTGCCAGCAACACCGGGACTAGCGGAACAGATACGCAGTATTTT
CDR3 protein: CASNTGTSGTDTQYF
V gene: TRBV12-3/TRBV12-4
J gene: TRBJ2-3
clone size: many
D gene: TRBD2

CDR3 DNA: TGTGCCTCCGAGCAGGTGAACACCGGGGAGCCGTTTTTT
CDR3 protein: CASEQVNTGEPFF
V gene: TRBV30
J gene: TRBJ2-2
clone size: NA
D gene: NA

CDR3 DNA: TGTGCCAGCAGCCCCCGCCGTTGGGTGAGCGGGGGAGCTTGGGATGAGCAGTTCTTC
CDR3 protein: CASSPRRWVSGGAWDEQFF
V gene: TRBV7-2
J gene: TRBJ2-1
clone size: NA
D gene: TRBD2

CDR3 DNA: TGTGCCTCCACCGGGCAGGAGAATGCTGAAGCTTTCTTT
CDR3 protein: CASTGQENAEAFF
V gene: TRBV30
J gene: TRBJ1-1
clone size: many
D gene: NA

CDR3 DNA: TGTGCCACCAGGGGACAGGGGGTGAATGGCACTGAAGCTTTCTTT
CDR3 protein: CATRGQGVNGTEAFF
V gene: TRBV24-1
J gene: TRBJ1-1
clone size: many
D gene: TRBD1

CDR3 DNA: TGTGCCAGCAGCTTAGTAGGGACAGGGGAGGATCAGCCCCAGCATTTT
CDR3 protein: CASSLVGTGEDQPQHF
V gene: TRBV7-9
J gene: TRBJ1-5
clone size: NA
D gene: TRBD1

CDR3 DNA: TGCGCCAGCAGCCAAGAGGGCCGGGAATCCAAAAACATTCAGTACTTC
CDR3 protein: CASSQEGRESKNIQYF
V gene: TRBV4-3
J gene: TRBJ2-4
clone size: many
D gene: NA

CDR3 DNA: TGTGCCAGCACCGAAAGGAGCGGGGGGGAAACAGATACGCAGTATTTT
CDR3 protein: CASTERSGGETDTQYF
V gene: TRBV12-3/TRBV12-4
J gene: TRBJ2-3
clone size: many
D gene: TRBD2

CDR3 DNA: TGTGCCAGCACCCGGACAGGGACGGACCAGCCCCAGCATTTT
CDR3 protein: CASTRTGTDQPQHF
V gene: TRBV12-3/TRBV12-4
J gene: TRBJ1-5
clone size: many
D gene: TRBD1

CDR3 DNA: TGTGCCGGCAGTCTAGTGGGAAGCTCCTACGAGCAGTACTTC
CDR3 protein: CAGSLVGSSYEQYF
V gene: TRBV27
J gene: TRBJ2-7
clone size: NA
D gene: NA

CDR3 DNA: TGCAGTGCTAGGCAGGGAGACAGGGCCTTTGAGACTGAAGCTTTCTTT
CDR3 protein: CSARQGDRAFETEAFF
V gene: TRBV20-1
J gene: TRBJ1-1
clone size: many
D gene: TRBD1

CDR3 DNA: TGTGCCAGCAGTCCTAGGGCCCCGGGAAAGGCTTTCTTT
CDR3 protein: CASSPRAPGKAFF
V gene: TRBV28
J gene: TRBJ1-1
clone size: many
D gene: NA

CDR3 DNA: TGTGCCAGCAGCTTAGTCGCCGGGATTCAAGAGACCCAGTACTTC
CDR3 protein: CASSLVAGIQETQYF
V gene: TRBV7-2
J gene: TRBJ2-5
clone size: many
D gene: NA

CDR3 DNA: TGTGCCAGCATCTCGGGACTAGCCTACGAGCAGTACTTC
CDR3 protein: CASISGLAYEQYF
V gene: TRBV6-2/TRBV6-3
J gene: TRBJ2-7
clone size: many
D gene: TRBD2

CDR3 DNA: TGCGCCAGCAGCCAAGATCGGGCCCCAGGGGACTCCTACGAGCAGTACTTC
CDR3 protein: CASSQDRAPGDSYEQYF
V gene: TRBV4-3
J gene: TRBJ2-7
clone size: few
D gene: NA

CDR3 DNA: TGTGCCAGCAGTTACCCGCGCCGACAGGATTTGAACACTGAAGCTTTCTTT
CDR3 protein: CASSYPRRQDLNTEAFF
V gene: TRBV6-2/TRBV6-3
J gene: TRBJ1-1
clone size: few
D gene: NA

CDR3 DNA: TGCAGTGCTAGAGGGGGACAGGGGTCTGATAGCAATCAGCCCCAGCATTTT
CDR3 protein: CSARGGQGSDSNQPQHF
V gene: TRBV20-1
J gene: TRBJ1-5
clone size: many
D gene: TRBD1

CDR3 DNA: TGTGCCAGCAGTCCCCTGCTTAGGGGGGAGACCCAGTACTTC
CDR3 protein: CASSPLLRGETQYF
V gene: TRBV27
J gene: TRBJ2-5
clone size: few
D gene: NA

CDR3 DNA: TGCAGTGCTTTACAGTTAGCGGGAGGACCCAATGAGCAGTTCTTC
CDR3 protein: CSALQLAGGPNEQFF
V gene: TRBV20-1
J gene: TRBJ2-1
clone size: NA
D gene: TRBD2

CDR3 DNA: TGCGCCAGCAGCCTAACAGTGAACACCGGGGAGCTGTTTTTT
CDR3 protein: CASSLTVNTGELFF
V gene: TRBV4-1
J gene: TRBJ2-2
clone size: many
D gene: NA

CDR3 DNA: TGCAGTGCTAGAGTGAGGGATTCACCCCTCCACTTT
CDR3 protein: CSARVRDSPLHF
V gene: TRBV20-1
J gene: TRBJ1-6
clone size: few
D gene: NA

CDR3 DNA: TGCAGTGCTAGAGACCACTTAGCGGGGGGACTCTACGGGCAGTACTTC
CDR3 protein: CSARDHLAGGLYGQYF
V gene: TRBV20-1
J gene: TRBJ2-7
clone size: once
D gene: TRBD2

CDR3 DNA: TGTGCCAGCAGCCCTTCCCAAGGGGGGGGGAACACCGGGGAGCTGTTTTTT
CDR3 protein: CASSPSQGGGNTGELFF
V gene: TRBV3-1
J gene: TRBJ2-2
clone size: NA
D gene: NA

CDR3 DNA: TGTGCCAGCAGTTTTTATCGGGGCCGACTAGCGGACGAGCAGTACTTC
CDR3 protein: CASSFYRGRLADEQYF
V gene: TRBV28
J gene: TRBJ2-7
clone size: many
D gene: TRBD2

CDR3 DNA: TGTGCCATCAGGGGGCTAGGGACTGAAGCTTTCTTT
CDR3 protein: CAIRGLGTEAFF
V gene: TRBV10-3
J gene: TRBJ1-1
clone size: many
D gene: NA

CDR3 DNA: TGTGCCAGCAGTACATACGCCGAACAGGGGAACTATAATTCACCCCTCCACTTT
CDR3 protein: CASSTYAEQGNYNSPLHF
V gene: TRBV28
J gene: TRBJ1-6
clone size: many
D gene: TRBD1

CDR3 DNA: TGCGCCAGCAGCCAAGATAAGGAGTACTTTGGAAACACCATATATTTT
CDR3 protein: CASSQDKEYFGNTIYF
V gene: TRBV4-3
J gene: TRBJ1-3
clone size: many
D gene: NA

CDR3 DNA: TGTGCCAGCATACCTCCGTCCGAAGAGACCCAGTACTTC
CDR3 protein: CASIPPSEETQYF
V gene: TRBV12-3/TRBV12-4
J gene: TRBJ2-5
clone size: many
D gene: NA

CDR3 DNA: TGCGCCAGCAGCTGGGCGGGGGGGCCCACAGATACGCAGTATTTT
CDR3 protein: CASSWAGGPTDTQYF
V gene: TRBV5-1
J gene: TRBJ2-3
clone size: many
D gene: TRBD2

CDR3 DNA: TGTGCCAGCAGTGAAGTTACAGGTATCACAGATACGCAGTATTTT
CDR3 protein: CASSEVTGITDTQYF
V gene: TRBV6-1
J gene: TRBJ2-3
clone size: many
D gene: NA

CDR3 DNA: TGTGCCAGCAGCTTAGGTGCAGATGCGGGAGTTCGGAACACTGAAGCTTTCTTT
CDR3 protein: CASSLGADAGVRNTEAFF
V gene: TRBV7-9
J gene: TRBJ1-1
clone size: many
D gene: NA

CDR3 DNA: TGCGCCAGCAGCCCTACGGACCTAGCCAAAAACATTCAGTACTTC
CDR3 protein: CASSPTDLAKNIQYF
V gene: TRBV4-1
J gene: TRBJ2-4
clone size: many
D gene: NA

CDR3 DNA: TGTGCCAGCAGCGTGCGGGACAGGAGTTTTGAAGCTTTCTTT
CDR3 protein: CASSVRDRSFEAFF
V gene: TRBV5-5
J gene: TRBJ1-1
clone size: many
D gene: TRBD1

CDR3 DNA: TGTGCCAGCAGTTTACAGGGAGAGAAGTATGGCTACACCTTC
CDR3 protein: CASSLQGEKYGYTF
V gene: TRBV27
J gene: TRBJ1-2
clone size: many
D gene: NA

CDR3 DNA: TGCAGCGTTGAAGATCCCGCAGGTGGGTTACGGACTGAAGCTTTCTTT
CDR3 protein: CSVEDPAGGLRTEAFF
V gene: TRBV29-1
J gene: TRBJ1-1
clone size: many
D gene: NA

CDR3 DNA: TGTGCCAGCAGCGTAGATCCGGGGGAGCTGTTTTTT
CDR3 protein: CASSVDPGELFF
V gene: TRBV9
J gene: TRBJ2-2
clone size: few
D gene: NA

CDR3 DNA: TGCGCCAGCAGCCAAGAGGCTAGCAGCTATGATTCGGGGAATGAGCAGTTCTTC
CDR3 protein: CASSQEASSYDSGNEQFF
V gene: TRBV4-3
J gene: TRBJ2-1
clone size: few
D gene: NA

CDR3 DNA: TGCAGTGCTAGAGATCCTTCGGTGCTAGTAATTCCTGAAGCTTTCTTT
CDR3 protein: CSARDPSVLVIPEAFF
V gene: TRBV20-1
J gene: TRBJ1-1
clone size: few
D gene: NA

CDR3 DNA: TGTGCCAGCAGCTTAGATAACAGACCTGGCGAGCAGTACTTC
CDR3 protein: CASSLDNRPGEQYF
V gene: TRBV7-6
J gene: TRBJ2-7
clone size: many
D gene: NA

CDR3 DNA: TGCGCCAGCAGCTTGTTCGTAGGAAAAGAGACCCAGTACTTC
CDR3 protein: CASSLFVGKETQYF
V gene: TRBV5-1
J gene: TRBJ2-5
clone size: many
D gene: NA